This TCR beta chain emerged from a study of blood T cell repertoires in COVID-19. As for the study in general: There were acute and convalescent COVID-19 samples, and they came from the United States, Italy and Spain. PBMCs, B-cell-depleted T cells, or T cells were the source of the cDNA or gDNA that made up the material.

Under the authors' procedure: Cell counts per sample came from amplifying reference gene primers. Generated by immunoSEQ multiplex PCR, the TCRdb table keeps only in-frame clones and is missing some. That table gives V, J and clone size, and the DNA gave D and trimming. The sample has 200,000 to 300,000 clones; roughly 87% are singletons. The CDR3 sequence is 16 residues long. The trim removed 6 bases at V and 4 bases at J, leaving 14 bases unmatched. CDR1 is MNHNY, CDR2 SVGAGI, per germline (reference sequence). The sequence was obtained from a man in his 60s who had recovered from COVID-19. Source material: peripheral blood. The chain links TRBV6-6 to TRBJ1-1; the match to TRBD1 covers 7 bases. The CDR3 region has the DNA TGTGCCAGCAGATCGACAGGGCTCTCTGGGGCCACTGAAGCTTTCTTT. Its translation is CASRSTGLSGATEAFF.